The 2 T cell receptor beta chains below come from one sample, sequenced in a study of OX40 agonist ivuxolimab in advanced cancers. Clones were sequenced by immunoSEQ multiplex PCR, and TCRdb holds only the in-frame ones, with some missing. This table holds roughly 53,000 clones, roughly 83% found once. The source material was CD4+ or CD8+ T cells sorted from blood, sampled in a trial of the OX40 agonist ivuxolimab. The receptors derive from an adult with an advanced solid tumor such as melanoma, head and neck, liver or kidney cancer.

The J gene is TRBJ1-2, the V gene TRBV6-5; TRBD1 agrees at 9 bases. V dropped 7 bases and J dropped 7; count of bases not matched to a gene: 10. This CDR3 region has 14 residues. Germline assignment: CDR1 MNHEY and CDR2 SVGAGI. The CDR3 reads CASTPGDREGGYTF. The DNA for the CDR3 is TGTGCCAGCACCCCGGGGGACAGGGAGGGTGGCTACACCTTC.

The chain has TRBV29-1 and TRBJ2-1; no definite D call. The germline V gene has CDR1 SQVTM and CDR2 ANQGSEA. The V end was cut by 5 bases, the J end by 2 bases, with 16 bases between. The CDR3 has 15 amino acids. CDR3 residues: CSVLPQLSAYNEQFF. In DNA form, the CDR3 reads TGCAGCGTTCTCCCGCAGCTGAGTGCCTACAATGAGCAGTTCTTC.